This T cell receptor beta chain was captured in a study of shared clonotypes between healthy human individuals. A word on this clone: Antigen specificity is unknown.

Findings and caveats of the study: Rarefaction curves obtained for sorted subsets showed sequencing incomplete despite large depth. An expected dependence of interdonor clonotype sharing on sequencing depth was noted.

V dropped 6 bases and J dropped 4; count of bases not matched to a gene: 8. The CDR3 has 14 amino acids. Germline lookup yields CDR1 SQVTM and CDR2 ANQGSEA. Per the study methods: ImmunoSEQ output lacked quality scores and full-length reads, limiting matched filtering. Here immunoSEQ multiplex PCR was the method, and the copy in TCRdb shows in-frame clones only, minus some. The V and J calls and the clone size are those of that table, but D and trimming were determined from the DNA. The sample lists about 330,000 clones, under 80% occurring once. The J gene is TRBJ1-1, the V gene TRBV29-1; 10 bases match TRBD1. The sequence came from a man aged 30-40 years in good health. The sample comprised memory CD4+ T cells sorted from blood. Subset noted: CD45RA-negative fraction. CDR3 residues: CSVRVGTGATEAFF. CDR3 sequence (DNA): TGCAGCGTCCGAGTAGGGACAGGGGCCACTGAAGCTTTCTTT.